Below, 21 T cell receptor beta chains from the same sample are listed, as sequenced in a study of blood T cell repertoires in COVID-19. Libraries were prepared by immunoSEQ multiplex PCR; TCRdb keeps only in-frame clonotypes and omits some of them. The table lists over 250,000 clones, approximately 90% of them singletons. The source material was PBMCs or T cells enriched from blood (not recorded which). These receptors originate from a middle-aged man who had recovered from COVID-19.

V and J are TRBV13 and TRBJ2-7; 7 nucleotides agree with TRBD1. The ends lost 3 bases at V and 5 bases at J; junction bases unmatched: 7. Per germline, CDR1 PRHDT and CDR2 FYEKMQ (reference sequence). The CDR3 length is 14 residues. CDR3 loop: CASSFTGAYDEQYF. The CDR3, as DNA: TGTGCCAGCAGCTTTACAGGGGCTTATGACGAGCAGTACTTC.

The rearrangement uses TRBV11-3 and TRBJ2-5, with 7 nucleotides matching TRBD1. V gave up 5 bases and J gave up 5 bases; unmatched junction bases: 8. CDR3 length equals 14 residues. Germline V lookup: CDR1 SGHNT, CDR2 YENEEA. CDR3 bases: TGTGCCAGCAGCCCCAGAACAGGGGTCGAGACCCAGTACTTC. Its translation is CASSPRTGVETQYF.

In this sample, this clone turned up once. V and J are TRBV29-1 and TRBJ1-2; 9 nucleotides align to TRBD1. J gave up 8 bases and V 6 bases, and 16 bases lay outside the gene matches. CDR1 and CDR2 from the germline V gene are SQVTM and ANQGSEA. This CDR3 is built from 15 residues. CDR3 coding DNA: TGCAGCGTGGATCCTACAGGGGGCGTAGTAGGAGGCTACACCTTC. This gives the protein CSVDPTGGVVGGYTF. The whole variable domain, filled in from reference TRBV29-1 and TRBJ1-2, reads SAVISQKPSRDICQRGTSLTIQCQVDSQVTMMFWYRQQPGQSLTLIATANQGSEATYESGFVIDKFPISRPNLTFSTLTVSNMSPEDSSIYLCSVDPTGGVVGGYTFGSGTRLTVV.

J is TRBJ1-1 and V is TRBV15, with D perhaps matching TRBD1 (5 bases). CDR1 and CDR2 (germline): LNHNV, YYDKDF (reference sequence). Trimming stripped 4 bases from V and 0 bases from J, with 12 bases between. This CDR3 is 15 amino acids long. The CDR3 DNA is TGTGCCACCAGCACCCGGGACTATATGAACACTGAAGCTTTCTTT. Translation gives CATSTRDYMNTEAFF.

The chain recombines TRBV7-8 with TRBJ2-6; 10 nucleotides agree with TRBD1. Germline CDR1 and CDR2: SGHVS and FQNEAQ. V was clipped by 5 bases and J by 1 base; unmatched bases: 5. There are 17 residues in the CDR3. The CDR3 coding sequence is TGTGCCAGCAGCGCCCGGGACAGGGGATCTGGGGCCAACGTCCTGACTTTC. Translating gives CASSARDRGSGANVLTF.

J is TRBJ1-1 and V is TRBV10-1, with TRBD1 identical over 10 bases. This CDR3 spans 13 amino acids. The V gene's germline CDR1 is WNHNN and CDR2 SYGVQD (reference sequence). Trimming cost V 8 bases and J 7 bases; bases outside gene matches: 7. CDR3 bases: TGCGCCAGCGGACAGGGGGGTACGAGTGAAGCTTTCTTT. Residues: CASGQGGTSEAFF.

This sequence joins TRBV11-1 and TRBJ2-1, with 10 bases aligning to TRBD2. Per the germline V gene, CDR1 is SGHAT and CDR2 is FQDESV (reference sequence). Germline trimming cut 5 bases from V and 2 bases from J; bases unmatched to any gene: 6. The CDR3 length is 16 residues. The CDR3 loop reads CASSESLAGAYNEQFF. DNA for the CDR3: TGTGCCAGCAGCGAAAGTCTAGCGGGAGCCTACAATGAGCAGTTCTTC.

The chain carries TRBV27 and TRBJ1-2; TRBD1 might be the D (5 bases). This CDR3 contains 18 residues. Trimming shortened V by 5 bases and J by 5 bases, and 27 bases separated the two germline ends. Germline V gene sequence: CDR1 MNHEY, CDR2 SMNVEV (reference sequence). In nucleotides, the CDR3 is TGTGCCAGCAGTCCCCCTTCCCGGGACTGGGAGGGGCCATATGGCTACACCTTC. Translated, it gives CASSPPSRDWEGPYGYTF.

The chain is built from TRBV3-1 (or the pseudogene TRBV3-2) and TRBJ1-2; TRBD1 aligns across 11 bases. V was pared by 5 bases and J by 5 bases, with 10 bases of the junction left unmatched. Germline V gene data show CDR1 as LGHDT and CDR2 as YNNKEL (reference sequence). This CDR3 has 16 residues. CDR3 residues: CASSVNSGTGGYGYTF. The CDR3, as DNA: TGTGCCAGCAGCGTAAACTCCGGGACAGGGGGGTATGGCTACACCTTC.

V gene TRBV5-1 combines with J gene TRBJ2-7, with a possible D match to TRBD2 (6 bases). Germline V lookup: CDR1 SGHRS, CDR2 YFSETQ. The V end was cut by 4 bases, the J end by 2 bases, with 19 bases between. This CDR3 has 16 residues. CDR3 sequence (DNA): TGCGCCAGCAGCCCACCTAGTGAGGGCGGGACCTACGAGCAGTACTTC. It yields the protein CASSPPSEGGTYEQYF.

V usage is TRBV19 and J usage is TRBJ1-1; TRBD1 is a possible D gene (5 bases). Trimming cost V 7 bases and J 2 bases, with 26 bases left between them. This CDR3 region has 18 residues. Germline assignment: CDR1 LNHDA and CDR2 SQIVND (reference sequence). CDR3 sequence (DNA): TGTGCCAGTATCGATAGGGGCCAGGGCGTAGGGAAAAACACTGAAGCTTTCTTT. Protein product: CASIDRGQGVGKNTEAFF.

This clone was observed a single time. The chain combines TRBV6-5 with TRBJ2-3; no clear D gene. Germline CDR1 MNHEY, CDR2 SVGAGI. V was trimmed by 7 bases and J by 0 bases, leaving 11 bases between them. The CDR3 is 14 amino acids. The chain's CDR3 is CASMAPVSTDTQYF. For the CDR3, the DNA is TGTGCCAGCATGGCTCCCGTAAGCACAGATACGCAGTATTTT.

CDR3 in amino acids: CASSHPNQPQHF. CDR3 coding DNA: TGCGCCAGCAGCCACCCAAATCAGCCCCAGCATTTT. The V and J genes are TRBV4-1 and TRBJ1-5; the D is unclear. CDR3 size: 12 residues. The V end was cut by 3 bases, the J end by 4 bases, with 4 bases between. From germline, CDR1 is MGHRA and CDR2 YSYEKL.

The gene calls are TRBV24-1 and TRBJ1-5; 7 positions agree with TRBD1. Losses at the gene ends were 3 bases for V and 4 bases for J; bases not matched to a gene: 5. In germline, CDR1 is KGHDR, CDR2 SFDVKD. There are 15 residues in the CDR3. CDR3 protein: CATSDPLQGNQPQHF. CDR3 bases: TGTGCCACCAGTGATCCCCTACAGGGGAATCAGCCCCAGCATTTT.

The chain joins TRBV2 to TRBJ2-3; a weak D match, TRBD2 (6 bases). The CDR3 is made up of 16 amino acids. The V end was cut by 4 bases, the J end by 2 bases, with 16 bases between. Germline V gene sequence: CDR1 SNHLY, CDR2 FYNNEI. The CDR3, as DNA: TGTGCCAGCAGTGGCCCGGCCAGCGGGTACACAGATACGCAGTATTTT. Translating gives CASSGPASGYTDTQYF.

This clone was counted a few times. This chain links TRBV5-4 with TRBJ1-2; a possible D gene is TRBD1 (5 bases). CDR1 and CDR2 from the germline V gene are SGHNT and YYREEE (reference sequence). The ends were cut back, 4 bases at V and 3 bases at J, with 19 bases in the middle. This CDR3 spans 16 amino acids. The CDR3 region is CASSPDRGGRDYGYTF. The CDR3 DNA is TGTGCCAGCAGCCCCGATCGGGGGGGTCGGGACTATGGCTACACCTTC.

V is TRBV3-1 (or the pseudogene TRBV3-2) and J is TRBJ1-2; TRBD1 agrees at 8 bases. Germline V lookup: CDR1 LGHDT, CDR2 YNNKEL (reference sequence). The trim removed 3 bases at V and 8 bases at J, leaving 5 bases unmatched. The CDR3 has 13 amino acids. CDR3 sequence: CASSQGQVGGYTF. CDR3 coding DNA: TGTGCCAGCAGCCAGGGACAGGTGGGCGGCTACACCTTC.

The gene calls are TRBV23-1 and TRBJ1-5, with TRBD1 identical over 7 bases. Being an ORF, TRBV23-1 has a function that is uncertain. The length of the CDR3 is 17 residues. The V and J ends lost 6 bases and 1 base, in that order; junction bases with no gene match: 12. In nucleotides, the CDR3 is TGCGCCAGCAGCAGGGGGACGCCATCGAAGAGCAATCAGCCCCAGCATTTT. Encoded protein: CASSRGTPSKSNQPQHF.

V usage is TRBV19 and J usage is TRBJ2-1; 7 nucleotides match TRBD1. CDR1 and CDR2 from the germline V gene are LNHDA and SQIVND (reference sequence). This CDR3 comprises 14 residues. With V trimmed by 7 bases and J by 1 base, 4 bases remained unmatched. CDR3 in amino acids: CASTTGISYNEQFF. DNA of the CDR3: TGTGCCAGTACGACAGGGATTTCCTACAATGAGCAGTTCTTC. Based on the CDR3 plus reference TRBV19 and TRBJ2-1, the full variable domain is DGGITQSPKYLFRKEGQNVTLSCEQNLNHDAMYWYRQDPGQGLRLIYYSQIVNDFQKGDIAEGYSVSREKKESFPLTVTSAQKNPTAFYLCASTTGISYNEQFFGPGTRLTVL.

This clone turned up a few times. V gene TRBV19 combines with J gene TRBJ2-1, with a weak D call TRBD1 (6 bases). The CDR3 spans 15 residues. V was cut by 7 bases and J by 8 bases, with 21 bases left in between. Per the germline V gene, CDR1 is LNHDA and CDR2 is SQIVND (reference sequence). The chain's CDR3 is CASKPRVGGGYEQFF. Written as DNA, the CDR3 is TGTGCCAGTAAACCCCGGGTTGGGGGCGGCTATGAGCAGTTCTTC.

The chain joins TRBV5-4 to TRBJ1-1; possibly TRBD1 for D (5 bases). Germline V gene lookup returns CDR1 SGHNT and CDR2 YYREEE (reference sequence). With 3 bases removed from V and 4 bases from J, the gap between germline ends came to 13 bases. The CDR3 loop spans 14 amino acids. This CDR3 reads CASSSEGMSTEAFF. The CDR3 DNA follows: TGTGCCAGCAGCTCGGAGGGGATGAGCACTGAAGCTTTCTTT.